This entry concerns a single T cell receptor beta chain. CDR3 length: 13 residues. V was trimmed by 5 bases and J by 3 bases, leaving 11 bases between them. The V gene's germline CDR1 is MGHDK and CDR2 SYGVNS. This entry is derived from a study of blood T cell repertoires in COVID-19. About the study: Material from acute and convalescent COVID-19 was sourced from the United States, Italy and Spain. In each case, the material was cDNA or gDNA derived from T cells, B-cell-depleted T cells, or PBMCs.

Per the authors' pipeline: Estimation of nucleated cell counts relied on the amplification of reference gene primers. Measured with immunoSEQ multiplex PCR; TCRdb has only the in-frame clones, and not every one. V and J calls and clone size are as listed in that table; D and trimming were resolved from the DNA. The sample records around 70,000 clones, 70% to 85% being singletons. The chain uses TRBV25-1 and TRBJ2-7; TRBD1 might be the D (5 bases). This receptor was identified in a woman aged 50 to 60 with acute or convalescent COVID-19. The sample was peripheral blood. This CDR3 is CASSLTDSYEQYF. CDR3 nucleotide sequence: TGTGCCAGCAGTCTTACTGACAGCTACGAGCAGTACTTC.